The next 10 T cell receptor beta chains were all read from a single sample in a study of T cells after yellow fever vaccination. TCRdb processed the 5' RACE reads anew with MiXCR; each CDR3 protein has one entry. The sample contains 360,000 or so distinct CDR3 sequences, more than 9% of which appear only once. Sequencing was performed on PBMCs, taken on the day of the first yellow fever vaccination. The source of these receptors is a man in his late teens or twenties who received the YFV17D yellow fever vaccine.

The CDR3 is CASSLGDPGNTIYF. The CDR3 bases are TGTGCCAGCAGTCTCGGGGATCCTGGAAACACCATATATTTT. The rearrangement joins TRBV6-1 to TRBJ1-3, with D uncertain. Germline V gene data show CDR1 as MNHNS and CDR2 as SASEGT. This CDR3 spans 14 amino acids. V dropped 5 bases and J dropped 2 bases, with 10 bases sitting between them.

This clonotype has at least ten counts. The rearrangement joins TRBV7-2 to TRBJ1-2; D ambiguous. The CDR3 has 12 residues. Trimming removed 1 base at V and 3 bases at J, with 3 bases between. Germline assignment: CDR1 SGHTA and CDR2 FQGNSA. The CDR3, as DNA: TGTGCCAGCAGCTTAGAGTACTATGGCTACACCTTC. It translates to CASSLEYYGYTF.

The V call is TRBV29-1, the J call TRBJ1-1; no clear D gene. The germline V gene has CDR1 SQVTM and CDR2 ANQGSEA. The V end was cut by 5 bases, the J end by 0 bases, with 7 bases between. The CDR3 is 12 amino acids. The CDR3 nucleotides read TGCAGCGTTAGATTCATGAACACTGAAGCTTTCTTT. It encodes CSVRFMNTEAFF.

This clonotype was counted only a few times. The DNA for the CDR3 is TGTGCCAGCAGCTTTGGGGGAGGGGGTTCCTACAATGAGCAGTTCTTC. This gives the protein CASSFGGGGSYNEQFF. The chain recombines TRBV5-4 with TRBJ2-1; maybe TRBD2 (7 bases). The CDR3 is 16 amino acids. Germline CDR1 and CDR2: SGHNT and YYREEE (reference sequence). The V end lost 2 bases, the J end lost 1 base, and 13 bases lay between the germline ends.

The chain uses TRBV7-2 and TRBJ2-3, with 8 positions matching TRBD2. V lost 5 bases, J lost 1 base, and 8 bases stayed unmatched. Germline V gene data show CDR1 as SGHTA and CDR2 as FQGNSA. This CDR3 is 16 amino acids long. The CDR3 loop is CASSRGGVSGTDTQYF. The CDR3 nucleotides read TGTGCCAGCAGCCGGGGGGGGGTGAGTGGCACAGATACGCAGTATTTT.

This clonotype was picked up a small number of times. The chain uses TRBV6-2 or TRBV6-3 and TRBJ2-3; 8 nucleotides align to TRBD1. The CDR3 has 15 amino acids. CDR1 and CDR2 (germline): MNHEY, SVGEGT. V was pared by 7 bases and J by 3 bases, with 9 bases of the junction left unmatched. In nucleotides, the CDR3 is TGTGCCAGCAAGGAACAGGGGGGAAGGACAGATACGCAGTATTTT. Its protein product is CASKEQGGRTDTQYF.

The rearrangement links TRBV5-5 to TRBJ1-2; D unclear. From germline, CDR1 is SGHKS and CDR2 YYEKEE (reference sequence). Deletions cut 4 bases from V and 4 bases from J, with 11 bases between. CDR3 size: 13 residues. The CDR3 coding sequence is TGTGCCAGCAGCCTGCCGGGATTCTATGGCTACACCTTC. Protein product: CASSLPGFYGYTF.

The chain employs TRBV3-1 and TRBJ1-6, with D possibly being TRBD1 (5 bases). CDR3 length: 15 residues. Germline CDR1 is LGHDT and CDR2 is YNNKEL (reference sequence). Between the trimmed V and J ends, which lost 1 base and 4 bases, there was a span of 8 bases. As DNA, the CDR3 is TGTGCCAGCAGCCAAGGATCAGGGTATAATTCACCCCTCCACTTT. It codes for CASSQGSGYNSPLHF.

This clonotype has a handful of counts. The chain has TRBV7-2 and TRBJ2-7, with D hard to call. The CDR3 totals 14 residues. Germline V lookup: CDR1 SGHTA, CDR2 FQGNSA. Between the trimmed V and J ends, which lost 6 bases and 0 bases, there was a span of 12 bases. The CDR3 spells CASSAHSISYEQYV. DNA of the CDR3: TGTGCCAGCAGTGCCCACAGCATCTCCTACGAGCAGTACGTC.

V is TRBV28 and J is TRBJ1-2; D unclear. V lost 6 bases to trimming and J lost 8 bases, with 25 bases between them. CDR3 size: 16 residues. Per the germline V gene, CDR1 is MDHEN and CDR2 is SYDVKM. The CDR3 DNA follows: TGTGCCAGCAGCCTGGCGTCGACGGCTAGCCAGAGGGGCTACACCTTC. Its protein is CASSLASTASQRGYTF.